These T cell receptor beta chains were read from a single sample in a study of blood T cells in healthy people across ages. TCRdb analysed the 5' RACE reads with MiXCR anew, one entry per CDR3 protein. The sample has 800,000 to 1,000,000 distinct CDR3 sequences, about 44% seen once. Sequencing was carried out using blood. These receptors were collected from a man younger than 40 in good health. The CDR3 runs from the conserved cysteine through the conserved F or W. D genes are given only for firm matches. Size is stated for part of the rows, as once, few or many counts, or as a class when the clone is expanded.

DNA: TGTGCCAGCAGTCAGACCAGGGAGGGCTACACCTTC; CDR3: CASSQTREGYTF; size: -; D: -; V: TRBV28; J: TRBJ1-2
DNA: TGTGCCAGCTCAACCCTTACTAGCGGGGGGAACAATGAGCAGTTCTTC; CDR3: CASSTLTSGGNNEQFF; size: few; D: TRBD2; V: TRBV18; J: TRBJ2-1
DNA: TGCAGTGCTAGAGCCAGGGGACGGACGCTAGGATCTGAGACCCAGTACTTC; CDR3: CSARARGRTLGSETQYF; size: few; D: -; V: TRBV20-1; J: TRBJ2-5
DNA: TGTGCCAGCAGTCCTGGTGAGCAGTTCTTC; CDR3: CASSPGEQFF; size: few; D: -; V: TRBV12-3/TRBV12-4; J: TRBJ2-1
DNA: TGTGCCAGCAGCCACGATACTAGCGGGGCCCGGAATGAGCAGTACTTC; CDR3: CASSHDTSGARNEQYF; size: -; D: TRBD2; V: TRBV3-1; J: TRBJ2-7
DNA: TGTGCCAGCAGCCAAGAACTACCTGGGGGGGGGCGTATAGATACGCAGTATTTT; CDR3: CASSQELPGGGRIDTQYF; size: -; D: -; V: TRBV3-1; J: TRBJ2-3
DNA: TGTGCCAGCAGTTACTCAGCAGGGGATAAAGCTTTCTTT; CDR3: CASSYSAGDKAFF; size: -; D: -; V: TRBV6-2/TRBV6-3; J: TRBJ1-1
DNA: TGTGCCAGCACGGGGGGTAGACAGATGGGGAATGAGCAGTTCTTC; CDR3: CASTGGRQMGNEQFF; size: few; D: TRBD2; V: TRBV2; J: TRBJ2-1
DNA: TGTGCCAGCAGCGGATGGACTAGCGGGGGGTCGAACACCGGGGAGCTGTTTTTT; CDR3: CASSGWTSGGSNTGELFF; size: -; D: TRBD2; V: TRBV9; J: TRBJ2-2
DNA: TGTGCCAGCAGCCAAGGGTTGAGGGGTTCCTACGAGCAGTACTTC; CDR3: CASSQGLRGSYEQYF; size: few; D: -; V: TRBV14; J: TRBJ2-7
DNA: TGCGCCAGCAGCCAAGATGAGGCTAGCGGGAGGGCCCCGAGCTCCTACGAGCAGTACTTC; CDR3: CASSQDEASGRAPSSYEQYF; size: -; D: TRBD2; V: TRBV4-1; J: TRBJ2-7
DNA: TGCAGTGCTAGAGATTACACTGAAGCTTTCTTT; CDR3: CSARDYTEAFF; size: few; D: -; V: TRBV20-1; J: TRBJ1-1
DNA: TGTGCCAGCAGTGATAGCGGGAGGGCCCTAAATGAGCAGTTCTTC; CDR3: CASSDSGRALNEQFF; size: -; D: TRBD2; V: TRBV25-1; J: TRBJ2-1
DNA: TGTGCCAGCAGCCGCGAAGGAGGACAGGGGAGAGGCGAGCAGTACTTC; CDR3: CASSREGGQGRGEQYF; size: -; D: TRBD1; V: TRBV4-2; J: TRBJ2-7
DNA: TGTGCCACCGGGGACCAAGGGCCTGACTATGGCTACACCTTC; CDR3: CATGDQGPDYGYTF; size: -; D: -; V: TRBV2; J: TRBJ1-2
DNA: TGTGCCACCAGCAGAGGAGCGGGGGCCTTAAACAATGAGCAGTTCTTC; CDR3: CATSRGAGALNNEQFF; size: -; D: TRBD2; V: TRBV15; J: TRBJ2-1
DNA: TGCAGTGCATTCGGACAGGGTAATTCACCCCTCCACTTT; CDR3: CSAFGQGNSPLHF; size: -; D: TRBD1; V: TRBV20-1; J: TRBJ1-6
DNA: TGTGCCAGCAGCTTAACCCAGGGGAACATTCAGTACTTC; CDR3: CASSLTQGNIQYF; size: few; D: -; V: TRBV11-3; J: TRBJ2-4
DNA: TGTGCCAGCAGTCCGAGCGGGATGTCTGGGGCCAACGTCCTGACTTTC; CDR3: CASSPSGMSGANVLTF; size: few; D: TRBD2; V: TRBV28; J: TRBJ2-6
DNA: TGTGCCAGCAGTTTGGGGGTAGGGTCCGCCTACGAGCAGTACTTC; CDR3: CASSLGVGSAYEQYF; size: once; D: -; V: TRBV27; J: TRBJ2-7
DNA: TGCGGCGTTGCGGACAGCTACAATGAGCAGTTCTTC; CDR3: CGVADSYNEQFF; size: -; D: -; V: TRBV29-1; J: TRBJ2-1
DNA: TGTGCCACCAGTGATCCCCGGGCAGGGAGCGATCAGCCCCAGCATTTT; CDR3: CATSDPRAGSDQPQHF; size: -; D: -; V: TRBV24-1; J: TRBJ1-5
DNA: TGTGCCAGCATGCGGGCCCATGAGCAGTTCTTC; CDR3: CASMRAHEQFF; size: few; D: -; V: TRBV6-5; J: TRBJ2-1
DNA: TGCGCCAGCAGCCCCTTTGTCGGGGGCAATCAGCCCCAGCATTTT; CDR3: CASSPFVGGNQPQHF; size: few; D: -; V: TRBV5-1; J: TRBJ1-5
DNA: TGCGCCAGCACCTATTGGCCAAAGGCGGGCTCCTACGAGCAGTACTTC; CDR3: CASTYWPKAGSYEQYF; size: -; D: -; V: TRBV4-3; J: TRBJ2-7
DNA: TGTGCCAGCAGATCCGGGTCCAGGGGTGTTGGGACTGAAGCTTTCTTT; CDR3: CASRSGSRGVGTEAFF; size: -; D: -; V: TRBV27; J: TRBJ1-1
DNA: TGTGCCAGCGGACGGGACAGGACCTCCTACGAGCAGTACTTC; CDR3: CASGRDRTSYEQYF; size: few; D: TRBD1; V: TRBV2; J: TRBJ2-7
DNA: TGCAGTGTCGAGGGGAGGGTTAGGGATAATTCACCCCCCCACTTT; CDR3: CSVEGRVRDNSPPHF; size: -; D: -; V: TRBV20-1; J: TRBJ1-6
DNA: TGTGCCATCAGTGAAACAGGGAGGGGGACTAGAGTTAAATATACGCAGTATTTT; CDR3: CAISETGRGTRVKYTQYF; size: -; D: TRBD2; V: TRBV10-3; J: TRBJ2-3
DNA: TGCAGCGCGGACAGGGGGAGCACTGAAGCTTTCTTT; CDR3: CSADRGSTEAFF; size: -; D: TRBD1; V: TRBV29-1; J: TRBJ1-1
DNA: TGTGCCAGCTTCTACAGCTCTGGAAACACCATATATTTT; CDR3: CASFYSSGNTIYF; size: -; D: -; V: TRBV28; J: TRBJ1-3
DNA: TGTGCCAGCAGCTTTTCCGACATTCAGTACTTC; CDR3: CASSFSDIQYF; size: many; D: -; V: TRBV11-3; J: TRBJ2-4
DNA: TGTGCCAGCAGTGACCCCGGGGGGAATGGCTACACCTTC; CDR3: CASSDPGGNGYTF; size: -; D: -; V: TRBV25-1; J: TRBJ1-2
DNA: TGTGCCAGCAGTCCCCACGACCGGAACCAAGAGACCCAGTACTTC; CDR3: CASSPHDRNQETQYF; size: -; D: -; V: TRBV12-3/TRBV12-4; J: TRBJ2-5
DNA: TGCAGTGCCCGCACTAGCGGGGGCGCCTACGAGCAGTACTTC; CDR3: CSARTSGGAYEQYF; size: -; D: TRBD2; V: TRBV20-1; J: TRBJ2-7
DNA: TGTGCCGGCATGGGGGGCCTGAACACTGAAGCTTTCTTT; CDR3: CAGMGGLNTEAFF; size: once; D: -; V: TRBV2; J: TRBJ1-1
DNA: TGTGCCAGCAGCTTCGCGGGCCCTGACACTGAAGCTTTCTTT; CDR3: CASSFAGPDTEAFF; size: -; D: -; V: TRBV7-9; J: TRBJ1-1
DNA: TGTGCCAGCTCACCCCTAGACAGTCTCTCTGGGGCCAACGTCCTGACTTTC; CDR3: CASSPLDSLSGANVLTF; size: -; D: -; V: TRBV18; J: TRBJ2-6
DNA: TGTGCCAGCAGTTATAGGGGGGGCGAAGGCACCTACGAGCAGTACTTC; CDR3: CASSYRGGEGTYEQYF; size: -; D: -; V: TRBV28; J: TRBJ2-7
DNA: TGTGCCAGCAGTGAGACCAGGGGGGGCGACGATGAGCAGTTCTTC; CDR3: CASSETRGGDDEQFF; size: -; D: -; V: TRBV6-1; J: TRBJ2-1
DNA: TGCAGTGCTAGTGGAGCGGGGGGGAGGAATGAGCAGTTCTTC; CDR3: CSASGAGGRNEQFF; size: -; D: TRBD2; V: TRBV20-1; J: TRBJ2-1
DNA: TGTGCCAGCAGTTACTCGAGGGTCGGCGGGGGGATACGTGGCTACACCTTC; CDR3: CASSYSRVGGGIRGYTF; size: -; D: -; V: TRBV6-2/TRBV6-3; J: TRBJ1-2
DNA: TGTGCCAGCTCCCCCGATCCGGTCACTGAAGCTTTCTTT; CDR3: CASSPDPVTEAFF; size: -; D: -; V: TRBV11-1; J: TRBJ1-1
DNA: TGCGCCAGCAGCTTGGAAGGACTAGCGGGGGGGCCTCGTTCAGATACGCAGTATTTT; CDR3: CASSLEGLAGGPRSDTQYF; size: few; D: TRBD2; V: TRBV5-1; J: TRBJ2-3
DNA: TGTGCCAGCAAAGGACAGGGGAGCTCCTACGAGCAGTACTTC; CDR3: CASKGQGSSYEQYF; size: -; D: TRBD1; V: TRBV6-5; J: TRBJ2-7